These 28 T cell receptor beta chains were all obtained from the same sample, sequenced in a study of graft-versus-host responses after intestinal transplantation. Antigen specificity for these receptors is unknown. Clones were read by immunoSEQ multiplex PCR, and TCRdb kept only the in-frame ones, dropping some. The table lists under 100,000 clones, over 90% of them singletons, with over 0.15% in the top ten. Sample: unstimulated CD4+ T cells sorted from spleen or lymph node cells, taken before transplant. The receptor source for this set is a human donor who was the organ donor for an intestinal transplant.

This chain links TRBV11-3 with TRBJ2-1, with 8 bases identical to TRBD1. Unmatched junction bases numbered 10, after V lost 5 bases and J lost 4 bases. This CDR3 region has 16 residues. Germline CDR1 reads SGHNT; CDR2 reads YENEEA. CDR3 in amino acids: CASSGRGQGAYNEQFF. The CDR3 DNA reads TGTGCCAGCAGCGGTAGGGGGCAGGGGGCTTACAATGAGCAGTTCTTC.

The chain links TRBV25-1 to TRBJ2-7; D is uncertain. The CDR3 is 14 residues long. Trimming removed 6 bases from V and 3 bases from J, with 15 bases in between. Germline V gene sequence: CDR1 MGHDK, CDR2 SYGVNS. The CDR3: CASSHVGGYYEQYF. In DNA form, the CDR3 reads TGTGCCAGCAGCCACGTGGGCGGTTACTACGAGCAGTACTTC.

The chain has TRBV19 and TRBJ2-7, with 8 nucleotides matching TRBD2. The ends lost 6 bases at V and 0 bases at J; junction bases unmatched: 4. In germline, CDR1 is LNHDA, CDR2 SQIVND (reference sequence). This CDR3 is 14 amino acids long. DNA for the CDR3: TGTGCCAGTAGATCAGCGGGGGCCTCCTACGAGCAGTACTTC. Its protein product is CASRSAGASYEQYF.

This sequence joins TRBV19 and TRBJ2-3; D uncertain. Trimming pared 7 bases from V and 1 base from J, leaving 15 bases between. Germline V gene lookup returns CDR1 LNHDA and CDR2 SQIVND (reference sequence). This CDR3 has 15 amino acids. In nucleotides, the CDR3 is TGTGCCAGTACCTACGGCCCCACGGGCACAGATACGCAGTATTTT. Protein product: CASTYGPTGTDTQYF.

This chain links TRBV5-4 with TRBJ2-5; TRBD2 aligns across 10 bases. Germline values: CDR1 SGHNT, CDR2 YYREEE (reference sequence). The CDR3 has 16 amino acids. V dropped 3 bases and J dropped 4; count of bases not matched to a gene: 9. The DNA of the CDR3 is TGTGCCAGCAGCTGGGAAGCGGGGGGGAAAGGAGAGACCCAGTACTTC. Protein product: CASSWEAGGKGETQYF.

The CDR3 DNA reads as TGTGCCAGCAGTACCGACAGGCAACTGCTCAATCAGCCCCAGCATTTT. Its translation is CASSTDRQLLNQPQHF. J is TRBJ1-5 and V is TRBV2, with a possible D match to TRBD1 (6 bases). The CDR3 has 16 residues. V was trimmed by 5 bases and J by 3 bases, leaving 17 bases between them. Germline loops: CDR1 SNHLY, CDR2 FYNNEI.

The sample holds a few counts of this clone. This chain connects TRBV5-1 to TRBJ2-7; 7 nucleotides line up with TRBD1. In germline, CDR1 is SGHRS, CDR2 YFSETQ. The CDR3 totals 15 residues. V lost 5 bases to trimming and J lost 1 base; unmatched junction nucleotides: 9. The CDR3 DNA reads TGCGCCAGCAGGATAGGGACAGTAGATTCCTACGAGCAGTACTTC. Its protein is CASRIGTVDSYEQYF.

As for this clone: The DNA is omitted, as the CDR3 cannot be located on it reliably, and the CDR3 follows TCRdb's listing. The CDR3 protein is CASSHGALKLSF. The chain recombines TRBV28 with TRBJ1-1. Per germline, CDR1 MDHEN and CDR2 SYDVKM. The CDR3 has 12 residues if both end residues are counted.

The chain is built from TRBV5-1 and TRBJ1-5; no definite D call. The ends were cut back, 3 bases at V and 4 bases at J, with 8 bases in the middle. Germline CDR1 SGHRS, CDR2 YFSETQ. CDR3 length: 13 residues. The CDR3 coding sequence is TGCGCCAGCAGCTCGGGTTCAAATCAGCCCCAGCATTTT. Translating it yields CASSSGSNQPQHF.

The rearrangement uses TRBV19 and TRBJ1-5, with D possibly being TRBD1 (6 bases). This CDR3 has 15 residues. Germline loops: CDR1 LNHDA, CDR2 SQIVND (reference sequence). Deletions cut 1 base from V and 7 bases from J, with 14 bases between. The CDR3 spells CASSIVWGASQPQHF. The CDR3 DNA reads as TGTGCCAGTAGTATAGTGTGGGGGGCTAGCCAGCCCCAGCATTTT.

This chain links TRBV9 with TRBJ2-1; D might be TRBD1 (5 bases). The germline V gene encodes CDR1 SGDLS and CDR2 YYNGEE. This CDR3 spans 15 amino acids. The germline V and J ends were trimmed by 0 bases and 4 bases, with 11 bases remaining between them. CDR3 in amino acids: CASSVEGMEYNEQFF. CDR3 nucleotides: TGTGCCAGCAGCGTAGAGGGGATGGAATACAATGAGCAGTTCTTC.

The DNA of the CDR3 is TGTGCCAGCAGCGTAGGTTCCCTACAGGGGGAGGAGGAATATGGCTACACCTTC. This gives the protein CASSVGSLQGEEEYGYTF. This chain links TRBV9 with TRBJ1-2; 8 nucleotides agree with TRBD1. Unmatched junction bases numbered 15, after V lost 0 bases and J lost 5 bases. Germline values: CDR1 SGDLS, CDR2 YYNGEE. The CDR3 sequence is 18 residues long.

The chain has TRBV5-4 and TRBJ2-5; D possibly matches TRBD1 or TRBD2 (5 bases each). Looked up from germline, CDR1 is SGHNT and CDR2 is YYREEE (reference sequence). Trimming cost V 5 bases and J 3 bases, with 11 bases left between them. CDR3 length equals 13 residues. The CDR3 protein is CASRRGSEETQYF. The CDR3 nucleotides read TGTGCCAGCAGGAGGGGAAGCGAAGAGACCCAGTACTTC.

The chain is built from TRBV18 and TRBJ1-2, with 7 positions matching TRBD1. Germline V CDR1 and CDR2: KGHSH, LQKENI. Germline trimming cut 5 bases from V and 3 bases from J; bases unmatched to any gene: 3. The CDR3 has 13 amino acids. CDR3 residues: CASSSTGDYGYTF. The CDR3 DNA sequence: TGTGCCAGCTCATCCACAGGGGACTATGGCTACACCTTC.

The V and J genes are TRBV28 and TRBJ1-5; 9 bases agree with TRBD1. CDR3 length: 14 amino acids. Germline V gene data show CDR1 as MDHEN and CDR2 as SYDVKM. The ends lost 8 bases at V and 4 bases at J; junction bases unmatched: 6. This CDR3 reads CASETGGRNQPQHF. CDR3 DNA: TGTGCCAGCGAAACAGGGGGCCGTAATCAGCCCCAGCATTTT.

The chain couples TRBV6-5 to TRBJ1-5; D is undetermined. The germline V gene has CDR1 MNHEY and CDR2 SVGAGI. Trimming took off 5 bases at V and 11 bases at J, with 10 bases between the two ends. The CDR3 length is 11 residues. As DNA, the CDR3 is TGTGCCAGCAGTGAAGTTTTGGCCCAGCATTTT. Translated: CASSEVLAQHF.

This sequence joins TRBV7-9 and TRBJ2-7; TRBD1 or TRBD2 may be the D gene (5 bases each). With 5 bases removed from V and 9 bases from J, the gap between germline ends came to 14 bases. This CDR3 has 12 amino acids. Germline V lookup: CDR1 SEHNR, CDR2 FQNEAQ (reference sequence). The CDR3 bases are TGTGCCAGCAGCGGACTGCCAGGGATGCAGTACTTC. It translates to CASSGLPGMQYF.

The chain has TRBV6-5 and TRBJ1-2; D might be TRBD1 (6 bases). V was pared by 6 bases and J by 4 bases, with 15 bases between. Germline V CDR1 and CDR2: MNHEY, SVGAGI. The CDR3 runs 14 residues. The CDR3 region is CASRTFGQLYGYTF. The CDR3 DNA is TGTGCCAGCAGGACTTTCGGACAGCTCTATGGCTACACCTTC.

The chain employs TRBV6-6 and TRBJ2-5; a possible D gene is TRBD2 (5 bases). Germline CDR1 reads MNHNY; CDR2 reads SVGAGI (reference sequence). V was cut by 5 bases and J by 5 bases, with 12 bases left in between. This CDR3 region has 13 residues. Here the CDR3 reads CASSPLAMETQYF. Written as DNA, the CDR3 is TGTGCCAGCAGTCCTCTAGCAATGGAGACCCAGTACTTC.

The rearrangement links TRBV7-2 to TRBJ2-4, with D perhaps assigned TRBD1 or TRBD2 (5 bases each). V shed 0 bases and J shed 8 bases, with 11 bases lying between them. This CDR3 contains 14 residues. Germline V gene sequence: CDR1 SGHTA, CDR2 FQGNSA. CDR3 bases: TGTGCCAGCAGCTTAGCGAGGGACGGGGACATTCAGTACTTC. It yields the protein CASSLARDGDIQYF.

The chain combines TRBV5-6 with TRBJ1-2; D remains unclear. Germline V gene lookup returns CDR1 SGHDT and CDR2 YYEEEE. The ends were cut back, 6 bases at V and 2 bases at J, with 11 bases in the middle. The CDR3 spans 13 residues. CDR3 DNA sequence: TGTGCCAGCATACAAGGCGGGAACTATGGCTACACCTTC. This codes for CASIQGGNYGYTF.

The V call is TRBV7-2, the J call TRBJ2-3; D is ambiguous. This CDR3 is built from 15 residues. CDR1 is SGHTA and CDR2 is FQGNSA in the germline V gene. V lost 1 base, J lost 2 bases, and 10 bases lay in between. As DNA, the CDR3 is TGTGCCAGCAGCTTAGTAGGTACGGACACAGATACGCAGTATTTT. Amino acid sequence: CASSLVGTDTDTQYF.

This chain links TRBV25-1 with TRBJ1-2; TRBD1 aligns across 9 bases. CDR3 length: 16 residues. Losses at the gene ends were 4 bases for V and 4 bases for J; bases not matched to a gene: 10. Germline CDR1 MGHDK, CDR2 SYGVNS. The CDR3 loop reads CASSAIRGQGFYGYTF. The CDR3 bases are TGTGCCAGCAGTGCCATCCGGGGACAGGGATTCTATGGCTACACCTTC.

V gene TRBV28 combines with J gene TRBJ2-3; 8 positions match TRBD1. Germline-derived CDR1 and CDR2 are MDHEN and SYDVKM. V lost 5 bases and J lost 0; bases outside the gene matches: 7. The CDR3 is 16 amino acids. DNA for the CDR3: TGTGCCAGCAGTCCTCGGACAGGGCGTAGCACAGATACGCAGTATTTT. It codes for CASSPRTGRSTDTQYF.

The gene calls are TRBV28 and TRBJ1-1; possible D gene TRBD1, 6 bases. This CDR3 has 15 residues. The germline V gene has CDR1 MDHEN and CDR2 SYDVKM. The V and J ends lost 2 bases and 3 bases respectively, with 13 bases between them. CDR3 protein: CASSLPTGLYTEAFF. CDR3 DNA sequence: TGTGCCAGCAGTTTACCCACAGGGCTCTACACTGAAGCTTTCTTT.

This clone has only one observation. The chain's CDR3 is CASSLVPDTDTQYF. DNA for the CDR3: TGTGCCAGCAGCTTAGTTCCTGACACAGATACGCAGTATTTT. The gene calls are TRBV7-2 and TRBJ2-3; no definite D call. CDR1 and CDR2 from the germline V gene are SGHTA and FQGNSA. The CDR3 sequence is 14 residues long. The V gene lost 1 base and the J gene lost 2 bases, with 7 bases spanning the gap.

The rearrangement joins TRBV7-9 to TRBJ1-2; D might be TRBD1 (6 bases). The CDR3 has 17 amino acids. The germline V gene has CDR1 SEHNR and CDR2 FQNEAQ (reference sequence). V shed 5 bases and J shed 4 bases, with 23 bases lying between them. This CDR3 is CASSPTAPAGAGYGYTF. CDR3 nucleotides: TGTGCCAGCAGCCCCACGGCCCCTGCGGGGGCGGGCTATGGCTACACCTTC.

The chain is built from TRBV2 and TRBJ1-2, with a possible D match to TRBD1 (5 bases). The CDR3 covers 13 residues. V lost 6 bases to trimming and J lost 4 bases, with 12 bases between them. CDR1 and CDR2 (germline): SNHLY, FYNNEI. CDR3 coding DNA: TGTGCCAGCAGGACGGGGGGAGTCTATGGCTACACCTTC. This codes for CASRTGGVYGYTF.